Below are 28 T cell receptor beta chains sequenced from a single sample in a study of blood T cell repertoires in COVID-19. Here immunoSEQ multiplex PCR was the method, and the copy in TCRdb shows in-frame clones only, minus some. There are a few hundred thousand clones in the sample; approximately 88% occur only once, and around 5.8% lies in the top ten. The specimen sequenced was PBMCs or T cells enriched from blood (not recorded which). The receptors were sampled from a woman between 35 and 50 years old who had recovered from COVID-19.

The CDR3 bases are TGTGCCAGCTCACCACCCCTAGCGGGAAACGGGGAGCTGTTTTTT. Residues: CASSPPLAGNGELFF. The chain is built from TRBV18 and TRBJ2-2; 9 nucleotides line up with TRBD2. Germline V CDR1 and CDR2: KGHSH, LQKENI. This CDR3 comprises 15 residues. V lost 0 bases to trimming and J lost 7 bases; unmatched junction nucleotides: 3.

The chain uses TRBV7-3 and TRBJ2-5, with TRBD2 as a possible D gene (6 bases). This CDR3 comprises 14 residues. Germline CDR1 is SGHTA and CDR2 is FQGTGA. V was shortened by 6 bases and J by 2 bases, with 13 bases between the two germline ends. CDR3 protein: CASSEGGVQETQYF. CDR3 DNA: TGTGCCAGCAGTGAGGGCGGGGTTCAAGAGACCCAGTACTTC. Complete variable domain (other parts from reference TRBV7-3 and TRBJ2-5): GAGVSQTPSNKVTEKGKYVELRCDPISGHTALYWYRQSLGQGPEFLIYFQGTGAADDSGLPNDRFFAVRPEGSVSTLKIQRTERGDSAVYLCASSEGGVQETQYFGPGTRLLVL.

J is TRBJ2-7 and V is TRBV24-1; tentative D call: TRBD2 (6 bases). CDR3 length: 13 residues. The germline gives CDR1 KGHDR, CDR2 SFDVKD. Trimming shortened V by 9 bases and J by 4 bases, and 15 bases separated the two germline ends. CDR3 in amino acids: CATDAGPGYEQYF. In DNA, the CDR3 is TGTGCCACCGACGCGGGACCAGGGTACGAGCAGTACTTC.

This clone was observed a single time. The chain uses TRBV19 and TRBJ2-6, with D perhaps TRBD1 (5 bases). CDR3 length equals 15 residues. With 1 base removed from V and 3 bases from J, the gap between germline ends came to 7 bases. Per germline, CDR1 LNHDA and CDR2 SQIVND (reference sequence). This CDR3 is CASSIGGGGANVLTF. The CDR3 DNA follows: TGTGCCAGTAGTATAGGGGGCGGTGGGGCCAACGTCCTGACTTTC.

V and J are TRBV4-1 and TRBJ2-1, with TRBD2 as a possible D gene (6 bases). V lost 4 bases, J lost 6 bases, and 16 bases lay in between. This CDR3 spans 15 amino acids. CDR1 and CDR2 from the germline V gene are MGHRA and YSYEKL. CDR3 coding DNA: TGCGCCAGCAGCCGGGGGGAGGTCGATTCCAATGAGCAGTTCTTC. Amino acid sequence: CASSRGEVDSNEQFF.

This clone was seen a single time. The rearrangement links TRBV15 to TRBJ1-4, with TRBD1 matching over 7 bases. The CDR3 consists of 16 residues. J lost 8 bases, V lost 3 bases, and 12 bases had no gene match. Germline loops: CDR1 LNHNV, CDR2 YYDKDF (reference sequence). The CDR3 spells CATSSPDTGEGEKLFF. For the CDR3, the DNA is TGTGCCACCAGCAGCCCGGACACAGGGGAAGGAGAAAAACTGTTTTTT. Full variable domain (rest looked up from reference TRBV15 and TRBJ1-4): DAMVIQNPRYQVTQFGKPVTLSCSQTLNHNVMYWYQQKSSQAPKLLFHYYDKDFNNEADTPDNFQSRRPNTSFCFLDIRSPGLGDTAMYLCATSSPDTGEGEKLFFGSGTQLSVL.

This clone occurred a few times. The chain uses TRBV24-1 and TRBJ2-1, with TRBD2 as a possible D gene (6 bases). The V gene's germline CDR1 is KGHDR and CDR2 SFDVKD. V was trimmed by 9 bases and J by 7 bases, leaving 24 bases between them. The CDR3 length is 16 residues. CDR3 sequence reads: CATRGATGLSENEQFF. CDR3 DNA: TGTGCCACCCGTGGGGCGACGGGACTCTCGGAGAATGAGCAGTTCTTC.

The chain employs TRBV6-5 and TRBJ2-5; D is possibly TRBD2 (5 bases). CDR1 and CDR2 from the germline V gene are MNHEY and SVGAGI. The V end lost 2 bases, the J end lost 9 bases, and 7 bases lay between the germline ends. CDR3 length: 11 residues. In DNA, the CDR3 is TGTGCCAGCAGTTACGACGGGGCCCAGTACTTC. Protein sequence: CASSYDGAQYF.

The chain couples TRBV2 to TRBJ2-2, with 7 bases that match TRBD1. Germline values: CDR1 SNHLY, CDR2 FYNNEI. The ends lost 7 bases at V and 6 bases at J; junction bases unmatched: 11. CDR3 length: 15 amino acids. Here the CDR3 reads CASIETRGIAGELFF. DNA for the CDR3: TGTGCCAGCATCGAGACCAGGGGGATCGCCGGGGAGCTGTTTTTT.

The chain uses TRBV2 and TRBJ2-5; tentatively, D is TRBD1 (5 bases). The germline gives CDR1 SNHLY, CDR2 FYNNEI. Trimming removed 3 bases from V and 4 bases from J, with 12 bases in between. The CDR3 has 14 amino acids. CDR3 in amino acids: CASSDIARGETQYF. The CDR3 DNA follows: TGTGCCAGCAGTGACATTGCTAGGGGAGAGACCCAGTACTTC.

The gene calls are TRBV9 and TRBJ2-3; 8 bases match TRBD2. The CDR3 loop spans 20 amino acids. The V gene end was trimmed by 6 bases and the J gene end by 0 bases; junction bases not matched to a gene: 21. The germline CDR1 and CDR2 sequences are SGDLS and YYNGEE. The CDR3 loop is CASTRTIEAGGSSSTDTQYF. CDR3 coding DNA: TGTGCCAGCACCCGAACCATCGAGGCGGGAGGTAGTTCGAGCACAGATACGCAGTATTTT.

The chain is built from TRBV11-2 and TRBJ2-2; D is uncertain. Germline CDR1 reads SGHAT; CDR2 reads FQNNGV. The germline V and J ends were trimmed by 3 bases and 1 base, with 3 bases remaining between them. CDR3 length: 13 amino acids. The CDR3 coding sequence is TGTGCCAGCAGCTTCCGGAACACCGGGGAGCTGTTTTTT. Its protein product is CASSFRNTGELFF. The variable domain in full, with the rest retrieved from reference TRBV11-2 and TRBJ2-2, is EAGVAQSPRYKIIEKRQSVAFWCNPISGHATLYWYQQILGQGPKLLIQFQNNGVVDDSQLPKDRFSAERLKGVDSTLKIQPAKLEDSAVYLCASSFRNTGELFFGEGSRLTVL.

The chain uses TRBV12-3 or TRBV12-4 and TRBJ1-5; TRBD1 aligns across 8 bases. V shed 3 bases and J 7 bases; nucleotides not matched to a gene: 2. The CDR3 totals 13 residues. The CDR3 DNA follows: TGTGCCAGCAGTTTGACAGGGGTCCAGCCCCAGCATTTT. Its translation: CASSLTGVQPQHF.

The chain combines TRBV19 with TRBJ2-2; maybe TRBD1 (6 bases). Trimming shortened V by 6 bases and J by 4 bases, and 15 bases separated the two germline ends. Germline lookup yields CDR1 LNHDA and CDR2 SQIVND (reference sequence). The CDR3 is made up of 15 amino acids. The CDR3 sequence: CASRLGASGTGELFF. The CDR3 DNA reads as TGTGCCAGTAGGTTGGGGGCCAGTGGCACCGGGGAGCTGTTTTTT.

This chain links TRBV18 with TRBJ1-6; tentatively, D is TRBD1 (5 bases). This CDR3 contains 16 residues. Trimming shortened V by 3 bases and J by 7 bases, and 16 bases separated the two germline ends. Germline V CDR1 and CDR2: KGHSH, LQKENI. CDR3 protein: CASSPTAPQGNSPLHF. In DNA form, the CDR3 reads TGTGCCAGCTCACCCACCGCCCCGCAGGGAAATTCACCCCTCCACTTT.

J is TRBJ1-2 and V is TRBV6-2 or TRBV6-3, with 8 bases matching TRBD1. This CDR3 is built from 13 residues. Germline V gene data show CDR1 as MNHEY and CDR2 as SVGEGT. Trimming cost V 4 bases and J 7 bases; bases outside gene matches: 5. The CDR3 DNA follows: TGTGCCAGCAGTTCCCTGGACAGGGCTGGCTACACCTTC. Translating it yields CASSSLDRAGYTF.

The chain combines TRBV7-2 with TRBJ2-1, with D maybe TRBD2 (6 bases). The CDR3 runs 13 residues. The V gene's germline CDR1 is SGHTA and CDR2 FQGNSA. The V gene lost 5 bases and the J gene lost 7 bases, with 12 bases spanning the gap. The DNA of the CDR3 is TGTGCCAGCAGCCCGCCCGGGAGAAATGAGCAGTTCTTC. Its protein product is CASSPPGRNEQFF.

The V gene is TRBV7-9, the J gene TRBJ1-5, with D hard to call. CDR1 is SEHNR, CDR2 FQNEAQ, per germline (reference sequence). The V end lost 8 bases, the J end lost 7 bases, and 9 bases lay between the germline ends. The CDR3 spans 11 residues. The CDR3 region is CASPREQPQHF. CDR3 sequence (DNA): TGTGCCAGCCCCCGGGAACAGCCCCAGCATTTT. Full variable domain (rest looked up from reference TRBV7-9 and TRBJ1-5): DTGVSQNPRHKITKRGQNVTFRCDPISEHNRLYWYRQTLGQGPEFLTYFQNEAQLEKSRLLSDRFSAERPKGSFSTLEIQRTEQGDSAMYLCASPREQPQHFGDGTRLSIL.

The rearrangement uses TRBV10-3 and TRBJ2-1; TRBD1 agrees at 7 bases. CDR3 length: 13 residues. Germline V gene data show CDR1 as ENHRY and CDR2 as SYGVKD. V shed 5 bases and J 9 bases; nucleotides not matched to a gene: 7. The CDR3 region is CAISTAQGIEQFF. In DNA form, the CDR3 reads TGTGCCATCAGTACGGCACAGGGGATTGAGCAGTTCTTC.

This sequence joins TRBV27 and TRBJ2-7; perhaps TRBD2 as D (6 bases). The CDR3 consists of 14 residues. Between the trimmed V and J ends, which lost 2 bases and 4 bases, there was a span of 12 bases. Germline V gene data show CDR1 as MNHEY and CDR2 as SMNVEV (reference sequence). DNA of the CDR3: TGTGCCAGCAGTTTAGTCGGGAGTAAGTACGAGCAGTACTTC. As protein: CASSLVGSKYEQYF.

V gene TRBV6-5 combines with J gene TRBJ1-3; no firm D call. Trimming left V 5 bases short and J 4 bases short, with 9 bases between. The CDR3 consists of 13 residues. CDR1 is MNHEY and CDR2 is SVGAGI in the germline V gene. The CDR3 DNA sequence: TGTGCCAGCAGTATCCTATACGGAAACACCATATATTTT. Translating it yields CASSILYGNTIYF.

CDR3 sequence reads: CASSYQGALGYSNQPQHF. CDR3 bases: TGTGCCAGCAGCTATCAGGGGGCGTTGGGGTATAGCAATCAGCCCCAGCATTTT. The chain links TRBV7-3 to TRBJ1-5; TRBD1 matches 8 bases. Germline CDR1 reads SGHTA; CDR2 reads FQGTGA. The J segment lost 0 bases and the V segment lost 4 bases, leaving 11 bases of the junction unmatched. The CDR3 is 18 amino acids.

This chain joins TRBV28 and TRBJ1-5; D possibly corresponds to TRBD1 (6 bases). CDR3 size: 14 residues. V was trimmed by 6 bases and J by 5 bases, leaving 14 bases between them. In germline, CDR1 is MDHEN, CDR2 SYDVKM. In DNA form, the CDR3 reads TGTGCCAGCAGGAGCGGGACAAGATATCAGCCCCAGCATTTT. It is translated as CASRSGTRYQPQHF.

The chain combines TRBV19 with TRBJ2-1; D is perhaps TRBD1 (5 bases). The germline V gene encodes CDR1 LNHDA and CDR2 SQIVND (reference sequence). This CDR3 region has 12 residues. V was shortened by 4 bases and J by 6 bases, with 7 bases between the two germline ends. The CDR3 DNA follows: TGTGCCAGTAGTAACCAGGGCAATGAGCAGTTCTTC. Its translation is CASSNQGNEQFF.

The CDR3 here is CASSQAEGAGGYTF. CDR3 DNA: TGTGCCAGCAGCCAAGCTGAGGGGGCCGGAGGCTACACCTTC. V usage is TRBV4-2 and J usage is TRBJ1-2; 7 bases are a match to TRBD1. This CDR3 contains 14 residues. J gave up 8 bases and V 1 base, and 7 bases lay outside the gene matches. In germline, CDR1 is LGHNA, CDR2 YNFKEQ.

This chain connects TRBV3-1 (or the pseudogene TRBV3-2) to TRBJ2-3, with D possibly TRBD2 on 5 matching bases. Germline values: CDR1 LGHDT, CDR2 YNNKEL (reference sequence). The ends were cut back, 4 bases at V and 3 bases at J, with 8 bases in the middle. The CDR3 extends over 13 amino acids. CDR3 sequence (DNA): TGTGCCAGCAGCCCTAGGACTACAGATACGCAGTATTTT. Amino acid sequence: CASSPRTTDTQYF.

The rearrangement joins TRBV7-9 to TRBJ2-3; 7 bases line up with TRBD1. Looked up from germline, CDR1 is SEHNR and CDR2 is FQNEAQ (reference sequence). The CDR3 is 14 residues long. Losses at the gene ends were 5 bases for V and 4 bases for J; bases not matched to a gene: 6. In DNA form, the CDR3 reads TGTGCCAGCAGCCCAACAGGGGCGGCAGATACGCAGTATTTT. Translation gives CASSPTGAADTQYF.

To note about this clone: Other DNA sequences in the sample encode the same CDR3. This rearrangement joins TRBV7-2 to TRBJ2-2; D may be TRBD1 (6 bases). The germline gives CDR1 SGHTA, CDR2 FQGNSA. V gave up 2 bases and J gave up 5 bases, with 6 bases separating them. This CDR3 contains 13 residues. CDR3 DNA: TGTGCCAGCAGCTTAAGGGGGACCGGGGAGCTGTTTTTT. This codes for CASSLRGTGELFF.